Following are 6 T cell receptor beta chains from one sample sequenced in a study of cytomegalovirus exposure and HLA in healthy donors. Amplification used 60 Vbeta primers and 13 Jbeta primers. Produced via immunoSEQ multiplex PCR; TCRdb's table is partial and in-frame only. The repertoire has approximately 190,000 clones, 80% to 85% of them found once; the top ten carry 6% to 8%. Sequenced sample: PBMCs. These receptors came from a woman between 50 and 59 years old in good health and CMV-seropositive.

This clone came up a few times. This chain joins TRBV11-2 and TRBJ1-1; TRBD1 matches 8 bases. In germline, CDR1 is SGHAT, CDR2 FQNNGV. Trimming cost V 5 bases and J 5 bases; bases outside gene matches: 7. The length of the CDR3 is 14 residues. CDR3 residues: CASSDRQGRTEAFF. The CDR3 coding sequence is TGTGCCAGCAGCGACAGACAGGGGAGGACTGAAGCTTTCTTT.

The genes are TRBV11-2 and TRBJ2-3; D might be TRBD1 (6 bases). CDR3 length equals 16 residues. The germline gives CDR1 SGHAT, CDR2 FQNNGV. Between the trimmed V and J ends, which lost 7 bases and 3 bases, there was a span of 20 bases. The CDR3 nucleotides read TGTGCCAGCAACCAGGGGTGGGCCGAGGGGACAGATACGCAGTATTTT. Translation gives CASNQGWAEGTDTQYF.

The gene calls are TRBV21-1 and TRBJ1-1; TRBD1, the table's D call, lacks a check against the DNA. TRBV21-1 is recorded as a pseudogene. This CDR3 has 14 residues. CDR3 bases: TGTGCCAGCAAGGAAGGGACAGGGGGCACTGAAGCTTTCTTT. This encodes CASKEGTGGTEAFF.

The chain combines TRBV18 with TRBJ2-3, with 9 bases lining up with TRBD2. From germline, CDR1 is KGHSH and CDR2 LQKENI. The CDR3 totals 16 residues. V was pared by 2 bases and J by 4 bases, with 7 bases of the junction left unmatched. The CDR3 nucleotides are TGTGCCAGCTCACCAGTTATTAGCGGGAGCTCAGATACGCAGTATTTT. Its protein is CASSPVISGSSDTQYF.

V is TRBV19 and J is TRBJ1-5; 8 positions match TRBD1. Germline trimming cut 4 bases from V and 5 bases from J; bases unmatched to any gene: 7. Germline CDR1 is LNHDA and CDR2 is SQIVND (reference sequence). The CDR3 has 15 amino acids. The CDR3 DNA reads TGTGCCAGTAGTACTTACAGGGGGGCCCATCAGCCCCAGCATTTT. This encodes CASSTYRGAHQPQHF.

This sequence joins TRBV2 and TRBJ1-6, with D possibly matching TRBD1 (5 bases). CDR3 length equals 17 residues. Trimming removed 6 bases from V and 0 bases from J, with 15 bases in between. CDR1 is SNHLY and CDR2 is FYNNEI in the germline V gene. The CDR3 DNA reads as TGTGCCAGCAGGGAAAGGGACTTCAGCTCCTATAATTCACCCCTCCACTTT. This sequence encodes CASRERDFSSYNSPLHF.